Listed below are T cell receptor beta chains from one sample, sequenced in a study of cytomegalovirus exposure and HLA in healthy donors. The repertoire was sequenced with immunoSEQ multiplex PCR; TCRdb's copy has only in-frame clones and lacks some. Found here are roughly 200,000 clones, 70% to 75% of them singletons; the top ten hold around 3%. Sequenced sample: PBMCs. These receptors were collected from a male donor in good health and CMV-seronegative. Both conserved end residues are part of each CDR3. D genes are given only for firm matches. A clone size is listed for some rows: how often the clone was seen (once, few, many), or a class if it is expanded.

v_gene: TRBV2
d_gene: NA
j_gene: TRBJ1-3
abundance: NA
len: 13
CDR3aa: CASRFRAGNTIYF
CDR3nt: TGTGCCAGCAGGTTCAGGGCAGGAAACACCATATATTTT

v_gene: TRBV19
d_gene: NA
j_gene: TRBJ2-6
abundance: once
len: 15
CDR3aa: CASSITVLGANVLTF
CDR3nt: TGTGCCAGTAGTATAACTGTTCTCGGGGCCAACGTCCTGACTTTC

v_gene: TRBV6-6
d_gene: NA
j_gene: TRBJ1-1
abundance: NA
len: 13
CDR3aa: CASSTGRNTEAFF
CDR3nt: TGTGCCAGCAGTACAGGGAGGAACACTGAAGCTTTCTTT

v_gene: TRBV29-1
d_gene: NA
j_gene: TRBJ2-5
abundance: NA
len: 13
CDR3aa: CSVDAGDLETQYF
CDR3nt: TGCAGCGTTGATGCCGGGGATTTAGAGACCCAGTACTTC

v_gene: TRBV6-5
d_gene: TRBD1
j_gene: TRBJ1-2
abundance: few
len: 14
CDR3aa: CASSRDRAIYGYTF
CDR3nt: TGTGCCAGCAGCAGGGACAGGGCCATCTATGGCTACACCTTC

v_gene: TRBV2
d_gene: TRBD1
j_gene: TRBJ2-3
abundance: NA
len: 15
CDR3aa: CASHLGAGGTDTQYF
CDR3nt: TGTGCCAGCCACCTAGGGGCAGGGGGTACAGATACGCAGTATTTT

v_gene: TRBV2
d_gene: NA
j_gene: TRBJ2-6
abundance: NA
len: 15
CDR3aa: CASKGWVSGANVLTF
CDR3nt: TGTGCCAGCAAGGGGTGGGTCTCCGGGGCCAACGTCCTGACTTTC

v_gene: TRBV6-5
d_gene: NA
j_gene: TRBJ2-7
abundance: NA
len: 14
CDR3aa: CASSYSIISYEQYF
CDR3nt: TGTGCCAGCAGTTATTCCATCATTTCCTACGAGCAGTACTTC

v_gene: TRBV7-3
d_gene: NA
j_gene: TRBJ2-2
abundance: NA
len: 16
CDR3aa: CASSPQGSGPAGELFF
CDR3nt: TGTGCCAGCAGCCCCCAAGGCAGCGGACCCGCCGGGGAGCTGTTTTTT

v_gene: TRBV28
d_gene: TRBD2
j_gene: TRBJ2-1
abundance: NA
len: 14
CDR3aa: CASGISGRSYEQFF
CDR3nt: TGTGCCAGTGGGATTAGCGGGAGGTCATATGAGCAGTTCTTC

v_gene: TRBV5-1
d_gene: TRBD2
j_gene: TRBJ2-7
abundance: NA
len: 16
CDR3aa: CASSHASGRLSYEQYF
CDR3nt: TGCGCCAGCAGCCATGCTAGCGGGAGACTCTCCTACGAGCAGTACTTC

v_gene: TRBV9
d_gene: TRBD2
j_gene: TRBJ2-1
abundance: NA
len: 17
CDR3aa: CASVAPAGGPGYNEQFF
CDR3nt: TGTGCCAGCGTGGCCCCGGCGGGAGGGCCCGGGTACAATGAGCAGTTCTTC

v_gene: TRBV6-5
d_gene: TRBD1
j_gene: TRBJ1-5
abundance: NA
len: 11
CDR3aa: CASSDRESQHF
CDR3nt: TGTGCCAGCAGTGACAGGGAGTCCCAGCATTTT

v_gene: TRBV7-6
d_gene: TRBD1
j_gene: TRBJ1-2
abundance: NA
len: 15
CDR3aa: CASSLGQGAGYGYTF
CDR3nt: TGTGCCAGCAGCTTAGGCCAGGGGGCGGGCTATGGCTACACCTTC

v_gene: TRBV11-3
d_gene: TRBD1
j_gene: TRBJ2-3
abundance: NA
len: 15
CDR3aa: CASSRGQARTDTQYF
CDR3nt: TGTGCCAGCAGCCGCGGACAGGCACGCACAGATACGCAGTATTTT

v_gene: TRBV28
d_gene: NA
j_gene: TRBJ1-2
abundance: NA
len: 13
CDR3aa: CASRKTGSYGYTF
CDR3nt: TGTGCCAGCAGAAAGACAGGCTCGTATGGCTACACCTTC

v_gene: TRBV6-1
d_gene: TRBD2
j_gene: TRBJ2-1
abundance: few
len: 14
CDR3aa: CASSERGGYNEQFF
CDR3nt: TGTGCCAGCAGTGAGCGGGGGGGCTACAATGAGCAGTTCTTC

v_gene: TRBV27
d_gene: NA
j_gene: TRBJ1-5
abundance: NA
len: 14
CDR3aa: CASTSHGGNQPQHF
CDR3nt: TGTGCCAGCACCTCCCACGGGGGTAATCAGCCCCAGCATTTT

v_gene: TRBV28
d_gene: TRBD2
j_gene: TRBJ2-7
abundance: NA
len: 15
CDR3aa: CASSLLTSVVYEQYF
CDR3nt: TGTGCCAGCAGTTTATTGACTAGCGTTGTCTACGAGCAGTACTTC

v_gene: TRBV15
d_gene: NA
j_gene: TRBJ1-2
abundance: NA
len: 14
CDR3aa: CATSRDGFEDGYTF
CDR3nt: TGTGCCACCAGCAGAGATGGATTTGAGGATGGCTACACCTTC